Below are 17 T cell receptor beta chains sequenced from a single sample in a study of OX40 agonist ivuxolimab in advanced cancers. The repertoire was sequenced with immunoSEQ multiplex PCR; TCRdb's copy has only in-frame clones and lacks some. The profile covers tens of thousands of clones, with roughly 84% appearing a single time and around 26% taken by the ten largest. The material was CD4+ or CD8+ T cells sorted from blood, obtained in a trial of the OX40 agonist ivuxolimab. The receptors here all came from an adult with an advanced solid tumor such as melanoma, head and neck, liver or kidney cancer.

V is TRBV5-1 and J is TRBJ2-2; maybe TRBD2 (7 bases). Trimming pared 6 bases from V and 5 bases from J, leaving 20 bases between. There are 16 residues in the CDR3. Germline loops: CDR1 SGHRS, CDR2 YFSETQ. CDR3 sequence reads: CASTLGRGGTTGELFF. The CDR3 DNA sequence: TGCGCCAGCACCCTAGGTCGCGGGGGCACTACCGGGGAGCTGTTTTTT.

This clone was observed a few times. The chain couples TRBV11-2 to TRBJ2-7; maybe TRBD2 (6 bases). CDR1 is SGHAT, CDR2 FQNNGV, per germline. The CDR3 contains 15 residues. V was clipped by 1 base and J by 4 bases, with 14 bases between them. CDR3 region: CASSLVEGFGYEQYF. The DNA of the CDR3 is TGTGCCAGCAGCTTAGTGGAGGGATTTGGGTACGAGCAGTACTTC.

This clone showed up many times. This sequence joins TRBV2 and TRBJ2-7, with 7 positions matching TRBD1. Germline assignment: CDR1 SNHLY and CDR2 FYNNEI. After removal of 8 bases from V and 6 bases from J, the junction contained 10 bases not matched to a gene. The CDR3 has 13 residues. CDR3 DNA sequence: TGTGCCAGCCGAAGGAACTCAGGGGGCGAGCAGTACTTC. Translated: CASRRNSGGEQYF.

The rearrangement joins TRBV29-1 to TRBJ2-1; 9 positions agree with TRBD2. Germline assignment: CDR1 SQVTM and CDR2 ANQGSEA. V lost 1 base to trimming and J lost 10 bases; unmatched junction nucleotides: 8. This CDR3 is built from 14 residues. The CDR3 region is CSVEALGLAQEQFF. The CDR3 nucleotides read TGCAGCGTTGAAGCCCTTGGACTAGCGCAGGAGCAGTTCTTC.

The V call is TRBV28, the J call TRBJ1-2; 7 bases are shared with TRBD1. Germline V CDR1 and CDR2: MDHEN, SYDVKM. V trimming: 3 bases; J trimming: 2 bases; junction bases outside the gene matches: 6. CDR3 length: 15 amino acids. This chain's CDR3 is CASSFVSGQNYGYTF. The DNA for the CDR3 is TGTGCCAGCAGTTTCGTTTCGGGACAGAACTATGGCTACACCTTC.

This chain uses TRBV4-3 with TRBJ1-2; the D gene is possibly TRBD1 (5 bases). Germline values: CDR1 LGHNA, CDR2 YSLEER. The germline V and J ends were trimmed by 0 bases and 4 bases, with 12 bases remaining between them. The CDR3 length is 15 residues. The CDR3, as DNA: TGCGCCAGCAGCCAAGATCCTGGGACGACCTATGGCTACACCTTC. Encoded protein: CASSQDPGTTYGYTF.

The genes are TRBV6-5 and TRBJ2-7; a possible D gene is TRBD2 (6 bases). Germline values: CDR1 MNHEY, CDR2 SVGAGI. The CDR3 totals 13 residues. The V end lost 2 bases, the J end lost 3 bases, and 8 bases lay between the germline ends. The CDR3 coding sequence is TGTGCCAGCAGTTACGCGGGGAACTACGAGCAGTACTTC. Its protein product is CASSYAGNYEQYF.

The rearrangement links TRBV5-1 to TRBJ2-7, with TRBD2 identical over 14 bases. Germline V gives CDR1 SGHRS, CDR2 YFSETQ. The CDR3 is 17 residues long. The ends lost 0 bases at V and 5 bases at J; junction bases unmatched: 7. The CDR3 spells CASSLVGLAGVIDEQYF. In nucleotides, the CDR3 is TGCGCCAGCAGCTTGGTGGGACTAGCGGGAGTGATCGACGAGCAGTACTTC.

The CDR3 region is CASSLAGQANYGYTF. The DNA of the CDR3 is TGTGCCAGCAGCTTAGCGGGACAAGCTAACTATGGCTACACCTTC. This chain uses TRBV7-2 with TRBJ1-2, with a tentative D call TRBD1 (6 bases). The length of the CDR3 is 15 residues. V gave up 0 bases and J gave up 0 bases, with 8 bases separating them. Germline V gene lookup returns CDR1 SGHTA and CDR2 FQGNSA.

The CDR3 nucleotides are TGTGCCAGCAGTTCTACAGGGCTTGAGACCCAGTACTTC. Translating it yields CASSSTGLETQYF. The chain has TRBV27 and TRBJ2-5; D perhaps matches TRBD1 (6 bases). The CDR3 is 13 amino acids. The ends were cut back, 4 bases at V and 5 bases at J, with 11 bases in the middle. Per the germline V gene, CDR1 is MNHEY and CDR2 is SMNVEV (reference sequence).

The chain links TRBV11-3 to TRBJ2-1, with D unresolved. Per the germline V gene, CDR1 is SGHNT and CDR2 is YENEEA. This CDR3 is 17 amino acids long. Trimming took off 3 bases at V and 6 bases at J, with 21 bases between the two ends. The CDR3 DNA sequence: TGTGCCAGCAGCTTGGGCCTTCAGGTGAAGGGTCTCAATGAGCAGTTCTTC. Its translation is CASSLGLQVKGLNEQFF.

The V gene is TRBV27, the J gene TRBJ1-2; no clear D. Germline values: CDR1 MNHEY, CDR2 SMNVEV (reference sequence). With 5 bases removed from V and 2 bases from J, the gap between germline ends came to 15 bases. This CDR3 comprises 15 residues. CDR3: CASSPRDLGNYGYTF. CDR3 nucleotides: TGTGCCAGCAGTCCTCGGGATCTTGGGAACTATGGCTACACCTTC.

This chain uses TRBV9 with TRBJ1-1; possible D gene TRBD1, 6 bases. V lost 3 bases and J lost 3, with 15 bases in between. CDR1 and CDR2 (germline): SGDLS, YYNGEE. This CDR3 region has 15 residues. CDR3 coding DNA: TGTGCCAGCAGCGACGCCCGTGGGGGGCACACTGAAGCTTTCTTT. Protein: CASSDARGGHTEAFF.

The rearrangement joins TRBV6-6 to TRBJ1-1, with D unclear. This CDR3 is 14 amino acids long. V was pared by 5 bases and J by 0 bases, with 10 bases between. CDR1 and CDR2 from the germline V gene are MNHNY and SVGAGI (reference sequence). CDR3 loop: CASSPPGMNTEAFF. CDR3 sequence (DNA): TGTGCCAGCAGTCCCCCGGGCATGAACACTGAAGCTTTCTTT.

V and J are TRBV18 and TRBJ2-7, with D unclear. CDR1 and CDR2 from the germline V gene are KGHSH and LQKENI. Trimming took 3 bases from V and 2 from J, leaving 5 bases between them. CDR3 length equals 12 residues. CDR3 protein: CASSPFPYEQYF. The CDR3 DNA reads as TGTGCCAGCTCACCCTTCCCCTACGAGCAGTACTTC.

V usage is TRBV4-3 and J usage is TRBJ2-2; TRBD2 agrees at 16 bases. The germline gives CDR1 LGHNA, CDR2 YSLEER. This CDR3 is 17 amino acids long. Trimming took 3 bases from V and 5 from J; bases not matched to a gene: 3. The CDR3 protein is CASSQGLAGGLTGELFF. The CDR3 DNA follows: TGCGCCAGCAGCCAGGGACTAGCGGGGGGGCTTACCGGGGAGCTGTTTTTT.

This CDR3 reads CASTLSLGTEAFF. CDR3 DNA: TGTGCCAGCACCCTTTCCTTAGGCACTGAAGCTTTCTTT. This chain uses TRBV6-5 with TRBJ1-1; D is ambiguous. This CDR3 has 13 amino acids. V lost 7 bases and J lost 4, with 13 bases in between. Germline values: CDR1 MNHEY, CDR2 SVGAGI.